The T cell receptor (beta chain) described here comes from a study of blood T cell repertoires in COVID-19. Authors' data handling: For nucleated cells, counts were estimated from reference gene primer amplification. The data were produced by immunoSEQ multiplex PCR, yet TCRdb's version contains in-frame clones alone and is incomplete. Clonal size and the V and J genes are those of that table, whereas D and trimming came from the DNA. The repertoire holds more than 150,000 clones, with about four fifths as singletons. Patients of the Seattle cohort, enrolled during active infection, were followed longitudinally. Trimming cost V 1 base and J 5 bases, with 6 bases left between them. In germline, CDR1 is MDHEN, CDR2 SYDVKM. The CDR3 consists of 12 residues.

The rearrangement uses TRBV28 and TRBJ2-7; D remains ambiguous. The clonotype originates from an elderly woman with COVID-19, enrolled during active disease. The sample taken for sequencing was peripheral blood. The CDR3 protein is CASSLSGHEQYF. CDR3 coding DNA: TGTGCCAGCAGTTTATCCGGTCACGAGCAGTACTTC.